This T cell receptor (beta chain) was documented in a study of blood T cell repertoires in COVID-19. The method was immunoSEQ multiplex PCR; TCRdb's version includes in-frame clones alone and lacks a portion of them. The sample records 200,000 to 250,000 clones, 80% to 90% being singletons. V gave up 6 bases and J gave up 4 bases, with 19 bases separating them. Germline lookup yields CDR1 SQVTM and CDR2 ANQGSEA. This CDR3 has 14 residues. Sequencing was performed on peripheral blood. The TCR was taken from a man aged 50 to 59 who had recovered from COVID-19. This chain connects TRBV29-1 to TRBJ2-7; D may be TRBD1 (6 bases). The CDR3 spells CSVVTSTGLYEQYF. The CDR3 DNA reads TGCAGCGTAGTTACCTCGACAGGCCTATACGAGCAGTACTTC.